This T cell receptor beta chain came from a study of cytomegalovirus exposure and HLA in healthy donors. Study-level results: With high specificity and sensitivity, the classifier reportedly diagnosed cytomegalovirus status. Another analysis was done later, and it associated around 15,000 TCR beta sequences with HLA alleles at 0.05 false discovery rate.

Primers for the PCR totalled 60 Vbeta and 13 Jbeta. Only in-frame clones appear in the TCRdb table, and some are missing; sequencing was by immunoSEQ multiplex PCR. Among more than 150,000 clones listed, less than 90% were seen once. Concerning this clone: Its matching antigen is unknown.

The sample comprised PBMCs. This TCR was recovered from a girl aged 10-17 years in good health and CMV-seropositive.

The CDR3 spells CAWSGLAGPNEVAKNIQYF. Here the CDR3 DNA reads TGTGCCTGGAGTGGATTAGCGGGTCCCAATGAGGTGGCCAAAAACATTCAGTACTTC. V is TRBV30 and J is TRBJ2-4; TRBD2 matches at 7 bases. The CDR3 covers 19 residues. Germline CDR1 and CDR2: GTSNPN and SVGIG (reference sequence). With V trimmed by 1 base and J by 1 base, 16 bases remained unmatched.